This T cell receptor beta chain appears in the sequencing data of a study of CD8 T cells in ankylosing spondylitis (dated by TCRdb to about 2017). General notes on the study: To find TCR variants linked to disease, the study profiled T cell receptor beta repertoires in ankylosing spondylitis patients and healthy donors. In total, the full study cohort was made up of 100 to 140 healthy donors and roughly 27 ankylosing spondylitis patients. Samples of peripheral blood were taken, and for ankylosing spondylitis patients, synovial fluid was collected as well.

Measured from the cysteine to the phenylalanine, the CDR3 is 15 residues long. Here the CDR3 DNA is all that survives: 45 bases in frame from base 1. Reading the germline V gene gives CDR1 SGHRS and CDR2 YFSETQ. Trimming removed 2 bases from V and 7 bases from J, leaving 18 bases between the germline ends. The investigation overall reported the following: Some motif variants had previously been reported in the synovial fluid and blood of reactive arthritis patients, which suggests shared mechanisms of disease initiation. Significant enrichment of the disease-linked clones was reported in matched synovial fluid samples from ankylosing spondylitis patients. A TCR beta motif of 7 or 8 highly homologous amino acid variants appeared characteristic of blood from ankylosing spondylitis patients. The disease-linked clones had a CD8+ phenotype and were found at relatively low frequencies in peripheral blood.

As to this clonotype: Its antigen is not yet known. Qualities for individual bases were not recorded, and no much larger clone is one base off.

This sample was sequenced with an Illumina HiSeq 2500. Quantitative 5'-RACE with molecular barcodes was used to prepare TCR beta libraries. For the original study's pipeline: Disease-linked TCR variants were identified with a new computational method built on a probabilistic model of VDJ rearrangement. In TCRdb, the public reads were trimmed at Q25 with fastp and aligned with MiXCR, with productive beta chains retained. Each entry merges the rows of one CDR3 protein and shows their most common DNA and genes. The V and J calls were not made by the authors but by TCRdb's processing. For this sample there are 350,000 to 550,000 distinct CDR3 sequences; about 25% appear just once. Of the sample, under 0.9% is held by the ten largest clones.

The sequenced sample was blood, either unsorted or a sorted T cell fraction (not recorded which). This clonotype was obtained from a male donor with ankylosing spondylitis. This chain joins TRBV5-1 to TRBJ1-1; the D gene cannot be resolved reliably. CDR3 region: CASSFRRVEIHEAFF. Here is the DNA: TGCGCCAGCAGCTTCAGACGGGTAGAAATTCATGAAGCTTTCTTT.